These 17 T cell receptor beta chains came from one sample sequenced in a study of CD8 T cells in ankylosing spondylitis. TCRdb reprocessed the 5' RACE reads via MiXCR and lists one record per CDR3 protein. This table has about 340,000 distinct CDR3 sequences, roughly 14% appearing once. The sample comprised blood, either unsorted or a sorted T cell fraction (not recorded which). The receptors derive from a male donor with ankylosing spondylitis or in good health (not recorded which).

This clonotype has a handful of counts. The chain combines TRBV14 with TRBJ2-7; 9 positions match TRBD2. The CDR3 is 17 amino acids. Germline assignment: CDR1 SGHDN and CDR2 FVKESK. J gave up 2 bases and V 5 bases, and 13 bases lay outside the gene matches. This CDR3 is CASSSRRLAGATYEQYF. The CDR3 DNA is TGTGCCAGCAGCTCAAGGAGGTTAGCGGGGGCCACCTACGAGCAGTACTTC.

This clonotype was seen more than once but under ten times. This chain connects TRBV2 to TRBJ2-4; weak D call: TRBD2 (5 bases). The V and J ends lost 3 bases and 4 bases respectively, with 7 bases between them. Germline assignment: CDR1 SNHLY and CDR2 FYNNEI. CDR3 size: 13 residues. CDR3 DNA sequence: TGTGCCAGCAGTGAGACGGGAAAAAACATTCAGTACTTC. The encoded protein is CASSETGKNIQYF. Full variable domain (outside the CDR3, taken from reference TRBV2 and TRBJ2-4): EPEVTQTPSHQVTQMGQEVILRCVPISNHLYFYWYRQILGQKVEFLVSFYNNEISEKSEIFDDQFSVERPDGSNFTLKIRSTKLEDSAMYFCASSETGKNIQYFGAGTRLSVL.

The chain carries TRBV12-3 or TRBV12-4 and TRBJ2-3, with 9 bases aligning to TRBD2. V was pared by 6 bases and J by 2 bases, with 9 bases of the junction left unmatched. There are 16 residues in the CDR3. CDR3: CASSPGLALSTDTQYF. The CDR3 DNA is TGTGCCAGCAGCCCGGGACTAGCCCTCTCCACAGATACGCAGTATTTT.

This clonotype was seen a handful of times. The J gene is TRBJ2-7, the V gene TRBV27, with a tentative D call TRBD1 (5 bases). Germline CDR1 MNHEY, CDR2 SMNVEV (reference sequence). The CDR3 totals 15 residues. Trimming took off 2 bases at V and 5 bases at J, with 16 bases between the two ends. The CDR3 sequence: CASSLRNRIYDEQYF. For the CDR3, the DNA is TGTGCCAGCAGTTTACGGAACAGGATTTATGACGAGCAGTACTTC.

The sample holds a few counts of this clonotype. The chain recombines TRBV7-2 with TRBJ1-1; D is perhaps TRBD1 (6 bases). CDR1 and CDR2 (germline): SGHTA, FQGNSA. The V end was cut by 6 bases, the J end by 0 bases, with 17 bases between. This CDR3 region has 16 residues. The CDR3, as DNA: TGTGCCAGCAGGTCAGGGGTTTTTACCATGAACACTGAAGCTTTCTTT. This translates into CASRSGVFTMNTEAFF.

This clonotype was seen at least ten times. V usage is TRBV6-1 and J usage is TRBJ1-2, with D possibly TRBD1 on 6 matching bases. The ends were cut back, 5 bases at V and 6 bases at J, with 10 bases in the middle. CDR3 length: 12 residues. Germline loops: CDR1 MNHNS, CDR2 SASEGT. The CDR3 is CASSRTADGYTF. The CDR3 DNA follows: TGTGCCAGCAGTAGGACAGCGGATGGCTACACCTTC.

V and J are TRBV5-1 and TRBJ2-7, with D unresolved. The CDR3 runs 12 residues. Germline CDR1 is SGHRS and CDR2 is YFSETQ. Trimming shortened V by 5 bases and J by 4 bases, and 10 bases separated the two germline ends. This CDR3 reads CASSPPNYEQYF. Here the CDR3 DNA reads TGCGCCAGCAGTCCCCCAAATTACGAGCAGTACTTC. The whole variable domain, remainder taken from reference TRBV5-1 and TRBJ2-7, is KAGVTQTPRYLIKTRGQQVTLSCSPISGHRSVSWYQQTPGQGLQFLFEYFSETQRNKGNFPGRFSGRQFSNSRSEMNVSTLELGDSALYLCASSPPNYEQYFGPGTRLTVT.

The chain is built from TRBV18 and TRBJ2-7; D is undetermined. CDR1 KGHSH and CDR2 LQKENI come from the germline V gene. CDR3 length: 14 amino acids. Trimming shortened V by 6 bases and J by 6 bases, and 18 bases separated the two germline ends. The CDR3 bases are TGTGCCAGCTCCCTCTCCGGGTCATACGGCGAGCAGTACTTC. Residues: CASSLSGSYGEQYF. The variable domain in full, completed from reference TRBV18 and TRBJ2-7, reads NAGVMQNPRHLVRRRGQEARLRCSPMKGHSHVYWYRQLPEEGLKFMVYLQKENIIDESGMPKERFSAEFPKEGPSILRIQQVVRGDSAAYFCASSLSGSYGEQYFGPGTRLTVT.

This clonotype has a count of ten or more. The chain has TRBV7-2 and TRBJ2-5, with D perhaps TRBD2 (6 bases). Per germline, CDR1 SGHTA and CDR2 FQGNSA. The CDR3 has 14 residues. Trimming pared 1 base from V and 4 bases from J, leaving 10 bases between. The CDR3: CASSLVISGETQYF. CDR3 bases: TGTGCCAGCAGCTTAGTGATTAGCGGAGAGACCCAGTACTTC.

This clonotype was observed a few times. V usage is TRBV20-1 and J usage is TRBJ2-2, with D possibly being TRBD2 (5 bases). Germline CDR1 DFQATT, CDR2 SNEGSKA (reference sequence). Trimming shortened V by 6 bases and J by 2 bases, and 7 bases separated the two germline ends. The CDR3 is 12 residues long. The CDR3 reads CSATGNTGELFF. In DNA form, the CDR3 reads TGCAGTGCCACGGGAAACACCGGGGAGCTGTTTTTT.

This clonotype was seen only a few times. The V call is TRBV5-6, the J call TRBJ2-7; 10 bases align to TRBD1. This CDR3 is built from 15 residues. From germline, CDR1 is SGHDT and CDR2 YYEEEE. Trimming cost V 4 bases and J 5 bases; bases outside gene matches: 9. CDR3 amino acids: CASSPVGTGDHEQYF. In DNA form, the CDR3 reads TGTGCCAGCAGCCCCGTAGGGACAGGGGACCACGAGCAGTACTTC.

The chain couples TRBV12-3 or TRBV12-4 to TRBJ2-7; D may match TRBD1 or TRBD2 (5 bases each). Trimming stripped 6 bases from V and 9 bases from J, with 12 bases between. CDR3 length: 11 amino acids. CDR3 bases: TGTGCCAGCAGCCAGTTGGGACCGCAGTACTTC. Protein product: CASSQLGPQYF.

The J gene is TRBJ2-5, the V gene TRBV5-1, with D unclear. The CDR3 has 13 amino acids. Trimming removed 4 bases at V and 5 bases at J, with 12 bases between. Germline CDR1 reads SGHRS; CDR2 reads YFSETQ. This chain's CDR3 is CASSRSPEETQYF. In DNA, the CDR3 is TGCGCCAGCAGCCGCTCACCCGAGGAGACCCAGTACTTC. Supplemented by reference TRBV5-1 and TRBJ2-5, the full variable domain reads KAGVTQTPRYLIKTRGQQVTLSCSPISGHRSVSWYQQTPGQGLQFLFEYFSETQRNKGNFPGRFSGRQFSNSRSEMNVSTLELGDSALYLCASSRSPEETQYFGPGTRLLVL.

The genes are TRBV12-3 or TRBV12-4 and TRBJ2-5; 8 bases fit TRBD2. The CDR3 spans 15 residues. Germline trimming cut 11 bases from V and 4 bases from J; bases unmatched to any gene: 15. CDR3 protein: CACGVAGTAGETQYF. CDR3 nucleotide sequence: TGTGCCTGCGGGGTAGCGGGGACCGCCGGAGAGACCCAGTACTTC.

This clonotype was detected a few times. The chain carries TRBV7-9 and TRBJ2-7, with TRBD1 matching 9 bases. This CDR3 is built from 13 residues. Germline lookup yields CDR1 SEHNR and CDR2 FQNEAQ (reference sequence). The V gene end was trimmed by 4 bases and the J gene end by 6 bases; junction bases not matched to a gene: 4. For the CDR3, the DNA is TGTGCCAGCAGCTCCAGGACAGGGGCCGAGCAGTACTTC. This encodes CASSSRTGAEQYF.

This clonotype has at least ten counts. The CDR3 region has the DNA TGCGCCAGCAGCCCGGGGACAGAAAACAATGAGCAGTTCTTC. The encoded protein is CASSPGTENNEQFF. J is TRBJ2-1 and V is TRBV5-1; TRBD1 matches at 7 bases. V dropped 4 bases and J dropped 5; count of bases not matched to a gene: 6. The germline V gene has CDR1 SGHRS and CDR2 YFSETQ. This CDR3 contains 14 residues.

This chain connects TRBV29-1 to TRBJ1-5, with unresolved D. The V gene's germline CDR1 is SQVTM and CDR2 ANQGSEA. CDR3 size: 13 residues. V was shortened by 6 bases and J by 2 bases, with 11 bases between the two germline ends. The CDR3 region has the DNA TGCAGCGTCGGCGGGTTCGGCAATCAGCCCCAGCATTTT. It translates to CSVGGFGNQPQHF.